This T cell receptor (beta chain) originates from a study of beta chain features in type 1 diabetes. Of note for this clone: What it binds is not known.

This CDR3 comprises 15 residues. Germline V gene lookup returns CDR1 MNHEY and CDR2 SVGAGI. V was cut by 0 bases and J by 2 bases, with 10 bases left in between. Study outcomes and limitations: Researchers report that Type 1 diabetes patients had moderately but significantly shorter TCRB CDR3s across all four CD4+ subsets.

The sequenced template was cDNA made from the entire isolated RNA. Libraries were prepared by immunoSEQ multiplex PCR; TCRdb keeps only in-frame clonotypes and omits some of them. Among roughly 400,000 clones, roughly a tenth were seen once, and the ten largest hold 0.45% to 0.65%. The chain is built from TRBV6-5 and TRBJ1-1; perhaps TRBD1 as D (6 bases). The receptor's source is a man under 40 with type 1 diabetes. Sequencing was done on a sample of central memory CD4+ T cells from blood. CDR3 sequence reads: CASSYSGGGNTEAFF. The CDR3 DNA sequence: TGTGCCAGCAGTTACTCAGGGGGTGGCAACACTGAAGCTTTCTTT.